A selection of T cell receptor beta chains follows, all from one sample in a study of T-cell memory formation after mild COVID-19. MiXCR, run by TCRdb on the 5' RACE reads, gives a single entry per CDR3 protein. Of some 40,000 distinct CDR3 sequences in the sample, roughly 6.1% were seen once. Input material: PBMCs or a T cell subset sorted from them (not recorded which). The receptors were gathered from an adult who had mild COVID-19 (a few samples of this study predate the infection). Cell type and time point are not known. Each CDR3 is given with its conserved first and last residue. A D gene is named only where the DNA matches it firmly. Some rows have no size entry. The others give once, few or many, or a class for an expanded clone.

TRBV29-1,many,NA,TRBJ2-5,TGCAGCGTCACGACAGGAGTCTTGGGGACCCAGTACTTC,CSVTTGVLGTQYF
TRBV11-3,few,NA,TRBJ2-3,TGTGCCAGCAGCTCCTCCTCCGTTACGCAGTATTTT,CASSSSSVTQYF
TRBV6-1,few,NA,TRBJ1-6,TGTGCCAGCAGTGAGAGGGGTCGGAGTTCACCCCTCCACTTT,CASSERGRSSPLHF
TRBV5-6,few,TRBD2,TRBJ2-3,TGTGCCAGCAGCCTGACTAGCGGGGCCACAGATACGCAGTATTTT,CASSLTSGATDTQYF
TRBV4-2,many,NA,TRBJ2-7,TGTGCCAGCAGCCAAGGGTTCCGCTACGAGCAGTACTTC,CASSQGFRYEQYF
TRBV27,many,NA,TRBJ2-3,TGTGCCAGCAGTTTAGAGCCCCGGGGAGATACGCAGTATTTT,CASSLEPRGDTQYF
TRBV29-1,NA,NA,TRBJ1-3,TGCAGCGTCGATAGCACAGGGTTCGGAAACACCATATATTTT,CSVDSTGFGNTIYF
TRBV10-3,many,NA,TRBJ1-3,TGTGCCATCAGTGACCCGTTTGGTGGATGGAACACCATATATTTT,CAISDPFGGWNTIYF
TRBV6-2/TRBV6-3,NA,NA,TRBJ2-3,TGTGCCAGCAGTTACTCGACCGGTGTAGCCACCTCCACAGATACGCAGTATTTT,CASSYSTGVATSTDTQYF
TRBV19,NA,TRBD2,TRBJ2-7,TGTGCCAGTAGTTCCACATCGACTAGCGGGGGCTCCTACGAGCAGTACTTC,CASSSTSTSGGSYEQYF
TRBV5-1,many,TRBD1,TRBJ2-2,TGCGCCAGCAGCCGAGGGGGCCCGAACACCGGGGAGCTGTTTTTT,CASSRGGPNTGELFF
TRBV12-3/TRBV12-4,NA,NA,TRBJ1-3,TGTGCCAGCAGTCCCGACAGCTACTCTGGAAACACCATATATTTT,CASSPDSYSGNTIYF
TRBV2,NA,TRBD2,TRBJ2-1,TGTGCCACCTCTAGCGGCACCTACAATGAGCAGTTCTTC,CATSSGTYNEQFF
TRBV20-1,many,NA,TRBJ1-2,TGCAGTGCTAGAGATCGTTGGATCCTCTATGGCTACACCTTC,CSARDRWILYGYTF
TRBV6-5,NA,NA,TRBJ2-1,TGTGCCAGCAGCCTAGTGGGGCGGAACAATGAGCAGTTCTTC,CASSLVGRNNEQFF
TRBV12-3/TRBV12-4,many,TRBD2,TRBJ2-7,TGTGCTAGCGGGAGTAATTACGAGCAGTACTTC,CASGSNYEQYF
TRBV7-2,many,TRBD2,TRBJ2-3,TGTGCCAGCAGGCCTGGACTAGCGGGTTATTCGGATACGCAGTATTTT,CASRPGLAGYSDTQYF
TRBV21-1,NA,NA,TRBJ2-5,TGTGCCAGCAGCAAAGCTAGGGACTATCAAGAGACCCAGTACTTC,CASSKARDYQETQYF
TRBV5-1,many,NA,TRBJ1-1,TGCGCCAGCAGCTCGGGTGTCAGGAGGGGAACAGGAACTGAAGCTTTCTTT,CASSSGVRRGTGTEAFF
TRBV15,few,NA,TRBJ2-1,TGTGCCACCAGCAGGCGCCAATATTACAATGAGCAGTTCTTC,CATSRRQYYNEQFF
TRBV7-9,NA,NA,TRBJ1-4,TGTGCCAGCAGCTTATCAAAAACAGGGCCCCGAGGACTGTTTTTT,CASSLSKTGPRGLFF
TRBV11-3,NA,NA,TRBJ2-3,TGTGCCAGCAGCTTGGACGTACCACCAAACTGGCCAGATACGCAGTATTTT,CASSLDVPPNWPDTQYF
TRBV11-2,NA,NA,TRBJ2-3,TGTGCCAGCAGCTCCCGGGACACCAACACAGATACGCAGTATTTT,CASSSRDTNTDTQYF
TRBV7-2,many,NA,TRBJ1-5,TGTGCCAGCAGCTTTATCAGCAATCAGCCCCAGCATTTT,CASSFISNQPQHF
TRBV7-2,NA,NA,TRBJ2-4,TGTGCCAGCAGCCCCGGTAACATTCAGTACTTC,CASSPGNIQYF
TRBV9,few,TRBD1,TRBJ2-5,TGTGCCAGCAGCGTACAGGGACAGGGGGCGGAGACCCAGTACTTC,CASSVQGQGAETQYF
TRBV10-3,many,NA,TRBJ2-7,TGTGCCATCAGTGATGCCTTGACAGGGACTTACTTC,CAISDALTGTYF
TRBV27,many,NA,TRBJ2-2,TGTGCCAGCAAGTGGCAGAGGAACACCGGGGAGCTGTTTTTT,CASKWQRNTGELFF
TRBV9,few,NA,TRBJ1-1,TGTGCCAGCAGCGTTGATTTTGGGGACACTGAAGCTTTCTTT,CASSVDFGDTEAFF
TRBV5-1,NA,NA,TRBJ2-2,TGCGCCAGCAGCTTACAGGGTGCAGGGGAGCTGTTTTTT,CASSLQGAGELFF
TRBV7-6,many,NA,TRBJ2-3,TGTGCCAGCAGCTACCGACAGGGCACAGATACGCAGTATTTT,CASSYRQGTDTQYF
TRBV9,NA,NA,TRBJ2-2,TGTGCCAGCAGCGTAGTCCTTGGCGGGGAGCTGTTTTTT,CASSVVLGGELFF
TRBV5-1,many,TRBD1,TRBJ1-6,TGCGCCAGCAGCTTGGACAGGGGTAATTCACCCCTCCACTTT,CASSLDRGNSPLHF
TRBV12-3/TRBV12-4,many,NA,TRBJ2-7,TGTGCCAGCAGTTTAACGGGTCAGCCTAAAGACGAGCAGTACTTC,CASSLTGQPKDEQYF
TRBV11-2,many,NA,TRBJ1-5,TGTGCCAGCAGCCTAAATGGGGGGGCTAGCAATCAGCCCCAGCATTTT,CASSLNGGASNQPQHF
TRBV5-1,many,TRBD1,TRBJ2-3,TGCGCCAGCAGCAAAGGGACAGGCACTAGCACAGATACGCAGTATTTT,CASSKGTGTSTDTQYF
TRBV5-6,NA,TRBD1,TRBJ2-5,TGTGCCAGCGCTTGGCAGGGGGCAGAGACCCAGTACTTC,CASAWQGAETQYF
TRBV12-3/TRBV12-4,NA,TRBD2,TRBJ2-2,TGTGCCAGCAGGACGACAGTCGGGAGGACCGGGGAGCTGTTTTTT,CASRTTVGRTGELFF
TRBV7-9,many,NA,TRBJ2-3,TGTGCCAGCAGCTTAGATCGTGCTAGCACAGATACGCAGTATTTT,CASSLDRASTDTQYF
TRBV11-3,NA,NA,TRBJ2-5,TGTGCCAGCAGGGGTCCGGAGGAGACCCAGTACTTC,CASRGPEETQYF
TRBV27,many,NA,TRBJ2-4,TGTGCCAGCAGTTTAAGCCTACGTGCTGTTCAGTACTTC,CASSLSLRAVQYF
TRBV5-5,many,NA,TRBJ2-2,TGTGCCAGCAGCCCTGGGCACGGGGAGCTGTTTTTT,CASSPGHGELFF
TRBV24-1,NA,TRBD1,TRBJ1-2,TGTGCCACCAGTATGGGACAGAGGGTCGGCTACACCTTC,CATSMGQRVGYTF
TRBV2,many,NA,TRBJ2-2,TGTGCCAGCAGTTTTTTATCCGGGGAGCTGTTTTTT,CASSFLSGELFF
TRBV11-2,few,TRBD2,TRBJ2-1,TGTGCCAGCAGCCCCCGGGTTAGCGGGGGGTCCTACAATGAGCAGTTCTTC,CASSPRVSGGSYNEQFF
TRBV7-9,few,NA,TRBJ1-2,TGTGCCAGCAGCGTCGGGGCGGGCTATGGCTACACCTTC,CASSVGAGYGYTF
TRBV9,NA,NA,TRBJ1-3,TGTGCCAGCAGCCCCAGACCCGGGGGTGGAAACACCATATATTTT,CASSPRPGGGNTIYF
TRBV12-3/TRBV12-4,few,TRBD1,TRBJ1-1,TGTGCCAGCAGTCCACGACAGGGAGGGACTGAAGCTTTCTTT,CASSPRQGGTEAFF
TRBV24-1,many,NA,TRBJ2-3,TGTGCCACCAGTGATCCAACTCTGGGAGCAGGAACGCAGTATTTT,CATSDPTLGAGTQYF
TRBV27,NA,TRBD1,TRBJ1-2,TGTGCCAGCAGTTTCCGGGACAGGGAGAACTATGGCTACACCTTC,CASSFRDRENYGYTF
TRBV20-1,many,TRBD1,TRBJ2-7,TGCAGTGCTAGAGGACAGACAGGGGAAAGCTCCTACGAGCAGTACTTC,CSARGQTGESSYEQYF
TRBV4-1,NA,TRBD2,TRBJ2-1,TGCGCCAGCAGCCTCGATGGGGTAGCGGGGCCTTACAATGAGCAGTTCTTC,CASSLDGVAGPYNEQFF